These 16 T cell receptor beta chains originate from one sample sequenced in a study of T-cell memory formation after mild COVID-19. One entry per CDR3 protein results from TCRdb running MiXCR on the 5' RACE reads. The sample has about 560,000 distinct CDR3 sequences, 20% to 25% seen once. The specimen was PBMCs or a T cell subset sorted from them (not recorded which). The receptors stem from an adult woman who had mild COVID-19 (a few samples of this study predate the infection). Cell type and time point are not known.

The rearrangement uses TRBV4-1 and TRBJ2-3; tentative D call: TRBD2 (5 bases). V lost 1 base and J lost 2, with 10 bases in between. The CDR3 spans 15 residues. Looked up from germline, CDR1 is MGHRA and CDR2 is YSYEKL. CDR3 region: CASSQAEAATDTQYF. In DNA form, the CDR3 reads TGCGCCAGCAGCCAAGCGGAGGCCGCCACAGATACGCAGTATTTT.

The table lists this clonotype with a few counts. Mismatch with germline at one junction end may stem from a read error. The gene calls are TRBV6-5 and TRBJ2-1, with D perhaps given as TRBD1 or TRBD2 (5 bases each). Looked up from germline, CDR1 is MNHEY and CDR2 is SVGAGI. This CDR3 spans 13 amino acids. The CDR3 reads CASTYGAYNEQFF. The CDR3 DNA reads as TGTGCCAGCACTTACGGGGCTTACAATGAGCAGTTCTTC.

This clonotype was picked up a small number of times. The genes are TRBV24-1 and TRBJ2-3; 14 nucleotides match TRBD2. Unmatched junction bases numbered 5, after V lost 3 bases and J lost 4 bases. CDR1 KGHDR and CDR2 SFDVKD come from the germline V gene. The length of the CDR3 is 17 residues. This CDR3 reads CATSDPGLAGGADTQYF. For the CDR3, the DNA is TGTGCCACCAGTGATCCCGGACTAGCGGGAGGTGCAGATACGCAGTATTTT.

There are many counts of this clonotype. J is TRBJ1-5 and V is TRBV4-2; 10 nucleotides agree with TRBD1. Germline assignment: CDR1 LGHNA and CDR2 YNFKEQ. Trimming cost V 1 base and J 8 bases; bases outside gene matches: 5. The CDR3 spans 15 residues. The CDR3 region has the DNA TGTGCCAGCAGCCAAGGACAGGGGGCGAGTGAGCCCCAGCATTTT. Amino acids: CASSQGQGASEPQHF.

At least ten counts were recorded for this clonotype. The gene calls are TRBV3-1 and TRBJ2-7; 7 nucleotides align to TRBD1. Germline V gene lookup returns CDR1 LGHDT and CDR2 YNNKEL (reference sequence). The ends lost 8 bases at V and 3 bases at J; junction bases unmatched: 1. The CDR3 runs 11 residues. In DNA, the CDR3 is TGTGCCAGCGGGGACAGCTACGAGCAGTACTTC. This codes for CASGDSYEQYF.

This chain's CDR3 is CASSERGLAGIYNEQFF. CDR3 DNA sequence: TGTGCCAGCAGTGAGAGAGGTTTGGCGGGGATTTACAATGAGCAGTTCTTC. The chain uses TRBV2 and TRBJ2-1, with D possibly matching TRBD2 (6 bases). Germline values: CDR1 SNHLY, CDR2 FYNNEI. V was pared by 3 bases and J by 4 bases, with 19 bases between. There are 17 residues in the CDR3.

The CDR3 spells CASSPPGGRADEQFF. As DNA, the CDR3 is TGTGCCAGCAGCCCTCCGGGCGGACGGGCTGATGAGCAGTTCTTC. The rearrangement links TRBV7-9 to TRBJ2-1; D not certain. V dropped 5 bases and J dropped 8 bases, with 19 bases sitting between them. The CDR3 spans 15 residues. Germline-derived CDR1 and CDR2 are SEHNR and FQNEAQ (reference sequence).

This chain connects TRBV7-2 to TRBJ2-3, with unresolved D. V lost 1 base, J lost 2 bases, and 10 bases lay in between. The germline gives CDR1 SGHTA, CDR2 FQGNSA. This CDR3 contains 15 residues. The CDR3 sequence: CASSLGLLDTDTQYF. The CDR3 DNA reads as TGTGCCAGCAGCTTAGGGTTGTTGGACACAGATACGCAGTATTTT. Full variable domain (remainder filled in from reference TRBV7-2 and TRBJ2-3): GAGVSQSPSNKVTEKGKDVELRCDPISGHTALYWYRQSLGQGLEFLIYFQGNSAPDKSGLPSDRFSAERTGGSVSTLTIQRTQQEDSAVYLCASSLGLLDTDTQYFGPGTRLTVL.

J is TRBJ2-2 and V is TRBV27; D is unresolved. The CDR3 has 16 residues. CDR1 is MNHEY and CDR2 is SMNVEV in the germline V gene (reference sequence). Trimming took 0 bases from V and 6 from J, leaving 14 bases between them. The CDR3 nucleotides are TGTGCCAGCAGTTTATCGGGGAAGACCTCCCCCGGGGAGCTGTTTTTT. Its translation is CASSLSGKTSPGELFF.

V usage is TRBV11-3 and J usage is TRBJ2-1; D is undetermined. V dropped 4 bases and J dropped 8 bases, with 6 bases sitting between them. Germline V gives CDR1 SGHNT, CDR2 YENEEA. The CDR3 length is 11 residues. The CDR3 DNA reads TGTGCCAGCAGCTCGCATGATGAGCAGTTCTTC. It encodes CASSSHDEQFF.

This clonotype was seen a handful of times. This chain uses TRBV27 with TRBJ2-7, with TRBD1 matching 8 bases. This CDR3 is 14 amino acids long. Trimming cost V 2 bases and J 5 bases; bases outside gene matches: 5. The V gene's germline CDR1 is MNHEY and CDR2 SMNVEV (reference sequence). In nucleotides, the CDR3 is TGTGCCAGCAGTTTAGGCCCAGGGGGCGACGAGCAGTACTTC. Protein product: CASSLGPGGDEQYF.

The table lists this clonotype with a count of one. V usage is TRBV19 and J usage is TRBJ2-7; weak D call: TRBD1 (6 bases). The germline V and J ends were trimmed by 5 bases and 2 bases, with 22 bases remaining between them. Germline-derived CDR1 and CDR2 are LNHDA and SQIVND (reference sequence). CDR3 length: 17 amino acids. CDR3 sequence (DNA): TGTGCCAGTAGTTCCCTATCCGGGACAAAAGACACCTACGAGCAGTACTTC. Protein: CASSSLSGTKDTYEQYF.

This chain uses TRBV2 with TRBJ2-7; no clear D gene. Germline assignment: CDR1 SNHLY and CDR2 FYNNEI. This CDR3 is 12 amino acids long. With 7 bases removed from V and 1 base from J, the gap between germline ends came to 8 bases. CDR3 protein: CASMGSSYEQYF. The CDR3 coding sequence is TGTGCCAGCATGGGGTCTTCCTACGAGCAGTACTTC. The complete variable domain, with remaining parts taken from reference TRBV2 and TRBJ2-7, reads EPEVTQTPSHQVTQMGQEVILRCVPISNHLYFYWYRQILGQKVEFLVSFYNNEISEKSEIFDDQFSVERPDGSNFTLKIRSTKLEDSAMYFCASMGSSYEQYFGPGTRLTVT.

The table lists this clonotype with a few counts. V is TRBV7-2 and J is TRBJ1-2; 7 nucleotides align to TRBD1. Trimming cost V 0 bases and J 8 bases; bases outside gene matches: 18. This CDR3 region has 18 residues. From germline, CDR1 is SGHTA and CDR2 FQGNSA. CDR3 amino acids: CASSLALSRGGGANGYTF. The CDR3, as DNA: TGTGCCAGCAGCTTAGCATTATCTAGGGGAGGGGGCGCAAACGGCTACACCTTC.

Points on this clonotype: One end of the junction varies from germline; a read error may be responsible. This sequence joins TRBV7-7 and TRBJ2-5, with D unclear. Germline V gene data show CDR1 as SSHAT and CDR2 as FNYEAQ (reference sequence). This CDR3 is built from 14 residues. In DNA form, the CDR3 reads TGTGCTAGCAGCTTAAACGAGTTTGAAGAGACCCAGTACTTC. The encoded protein is CASSLNEFEETQYF.

This clonotype was seen more than once but under ten times. CDR3 sequence reads: CASSSTGRAETQYF. The CDR3, as DNA: TGTGCCAGCAGCTCCACGGGAAGGGCGGAGACCCAGTACTTC. V is TRBV7-2 and J is TRBJ2-5; D possibly corresponds to TRBD2 (5 bases). The CDR3 length is 14 residues. Germline V gene sequence: CDR1 SGHTA, CDR2 FQGNSA. V was shortened by 4 bases and J by 5 bases, with 14 bases between the two germline ends.